This TCR beta chain was documented in a study of early T cells in non-severe SARS-CoV-2 infection. Background on the study: Bulk RNA from unsorted whole blood was sequenced; chains were unpaired.

This CDR3 has 13 residues. Germline CDR1 LGHNA, CDR2 YSLEER. V was trimmed by 11 bases and J by 6 bases, leaving 17 bases between them. Researchers tagged individual cDNA molecules with unique molecular identifiers. Using its own MiXCR run on the 5' RACE reads, TCRdb lists one record per CDR3 protein. Found here are about 19,000 distinct CDR3 sequences, approximately 4.4% of them singletons; the top ten hold about 7.2%. This clonotype came up many times. V usage is TRBV4-3 and J usage is TRBJ1-5; tentative D call: TRBD1 (5 bases). The specimen was whole blood. The source is an adult who was a healthcare worker with PCR-confirmed SARS-CoV-2 infection or an uninfected control (not recorded which). The DNA of the CDR3 is TGCGCCGCATGGAGGGGAGAGAGTCAGCCCCAGCATTTT. It codes for CAAWRGESQPQHF.